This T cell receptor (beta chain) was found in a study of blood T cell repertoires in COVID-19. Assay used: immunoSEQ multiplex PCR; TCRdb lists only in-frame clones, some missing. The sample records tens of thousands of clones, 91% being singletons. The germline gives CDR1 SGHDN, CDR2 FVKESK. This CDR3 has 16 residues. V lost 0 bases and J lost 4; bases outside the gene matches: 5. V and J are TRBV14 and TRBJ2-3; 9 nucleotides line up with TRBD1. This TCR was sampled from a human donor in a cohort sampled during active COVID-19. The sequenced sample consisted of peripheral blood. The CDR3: CASSQEDRGGPDTQYF. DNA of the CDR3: TGTGCCAGCAGCCAAGAGGACAGGGGTGGACCAGATACGCAGTATTTT.